Listed below are T cell receptor beta chains from one sample, sequenced in a study of T cell responses to AZD1222 COVID-19 vaccine. TCRdb's table, derived via immunoSEQ multiplex PCR, lists solely in-frame clones and lacks some. The sample lists roughly 83,000 clones; around 86% were seen once. Sequences were derived from peripheral blood, sampled on day 0 of AZD1222 vaccination. These receptors came from an adult in good health. The CDR3 runs from the conserved cysteine through the conserved F or W. A D gene is named only where the DNA matches it firmly. Not all rows give a size; the values are once, few, many and, for expanded clones, a class.

V gene	J gene	clone size	D gene	CDR3 DNA	CDR3 protein
TRBV6-5	TRBJ2-4	NA	NA	TGTGCCAGCAGTTTACTCCAGGGAGGCGAAAACATTCAGTACTTC	CASSLLQGGENIQYF
TRBV28	TRBJ2-7	once	NA	TGTGCCAGCAGTCCGTGGACACTTGGGTACGAGCAGTACTTC	CASSPWTLGYEQYF
TRBV19	TRBJ1-5	NA	TRBD1	TGTGCCAGTAGTCCTAGTCCCGGGACAGGGTCCCCCGTGCATTTT	CASSPSPGTGSPVHF
TRBV5-1	TRBJ2-1	NA	NA	TGCGCCAGCAGGAAGGGGCTAGAGGGGGACAATGAGCAGTTCTTC	CASRKGLEGDNEQFF
TRBV7-2	TRBJ2-3	NA	TRBD1	TGTGCCAGCAGCTACCGACAGGGGAGGACAGATACGCAGTATTTT	CASSYRQGRTDTQYF
TRBV27	TRBJ2-7	NA	NA	TGTGCCAGCAGCGCTCTCGACCGCTACGAGCAGTACTTC	CASSALDRYEQYF
TRBV9	TRBJ1-5	NA	TRBD1	TGTGCCAGCAGCGGTACAGGGGGAAGCAATCAGCCCCAGCATTTT	CASSGTGGSNQPQHF
TRBV28	TRBJ1-1	NA	TRBD1	TGTGCCAGCAGCTCACAGGGGGTGGGCACTGAAGCTTTCTTT	CASSSQGVGTEAFF
TRBV6-5	TRBJ1-1	NA	TRBD1	TGTGCCAGCAGCCTGGACAGGGTCACTACTGAAGCTTTCTTT	CASSLDRVTTEAFF
TRBV12-3/TRBV12-4	TRBJ1-2	NA	NA	TGTGCCAGCAGGAACAGGGATGTAGGCTACACCTTC	CASRNRDVGYTF
TRBV19	TRBJ1-6	few	NA	TGTGCCAGTAGTATTGGACAGCCTAATTCACCCCTCCACTTT	CASSIGQPNSPLHF
TRBV19	TRBJ1-2	NA	NA	TGTGCCAGTAGTAGGGACGTGGGGTATGGCTACACCTTC	CASSRDVGYGYTF
TRBV30	TRBJ2-7	NA	TRBD1	TGTGCCTGGAGTGTAGACAGGGTTGCCTTTCGGCCGCCCGTTTCCTACGAGCAGTACTTC	CAWSVDRVAFRPPVSYEQYF
TRBV18	TRBJ2-3	NA	TRBD1	TGTGCCAGCTCACCTATGGTAACAGGGGCAGATACGCAGTATTTT	CASSPMVTGADTQYF
TRBV5-6	TRBJ2-7	NA	NA	TGTGCCAGCAGCTTCGGACGCGAGCAGTACTTC	CASSFGREQYF
TRBV2	TRBJ1-1	once	NA	TGTGCCAGAGGGAGCTTATTGAACACTGAAGCTTTCTTT	CARGSLLNTEAFF
TRBV18	TRBJ2-1	few	TRBD1	TGTGCCAGCTCACCGAGCGACAGGGTCAATGAGCAGTTCTTC	CASSPSDRVNEQFF
TRBV2	TRBJ1-3	NA	NA	TGTGCCAGCAGTGAAGCGCGGGGCAGAGGAAACACCATATATTTT	CASSEARGRGNTIYF
TRBV5-1	TRBJ2-5	NA	NA	TGCGCCAGCAGCCAAAATCAAGAGACCCAGTACTTC	CASSQNQETQYF
TRBV19	TRBJ2-7	NA	NA	TGTGCCAGTAGTATTTTCGGCAGTACCTACGAGCAGTACTTC	CASSIFGSTYEQYF
TRBV18	TRBJ1-2	once	NA	TGTGCCAGCTCACCAGATGCCTATGGCTACACCTTC	CASSPDAYGYTF
TRBV19	TRBJ2-7	NA	NA	TGTGCCAGTAGTATAGTTCCACTCCCCGGAACCTACGAGCAGTACTTC	CASSIVPLPGTYEQYF
TRBV10-3	TRBJ2-3	NA	TRBD2	TGTGCCATCAGTTGGACTAGCGGGGGGGCGTCAGATACGCAGTATTTT	CAISWTSGGASDTQYF
TRBV18	TRBJ1-2	NA	TRBD1	TGTGCCAGCTCACCATTTCAACTCCCGGACAGGGACGGCTACACCTTC	CASSPFQLPDRDGYTF
TRBV4-2	TRBJ2-3	NA	NA	TGTGCCAGCAGCCAAGCTCCGAGGATGGGGGGCACAGATACGCAGTATTTT	CASSQAPRMGGTDTQYF
TRBV5-1	TRBJ2-3	NA	NA	TGCGCCAGCAGCTCACCTAGCACAGATACGCAGTATTTT	CASSSPSTDTQYF
TRBV27	TRBJ1-5	NA	NA	TGTGCCAGCAGTTTATTTGGGGGTGGGAATCAGCCCCAGCATTTT	CASSLFGGGNQPQHF
TRBV2	TRBJ1-5	NA	NA	TGTGCCAGCAGTGGACAGTTCAATCAGCCCCAGCATTTT	CASSGQFNQPQHF
TRBV5-1	TRBJ2-1	NA	TRBD2	TGCGCCAGCAGCCGACTAGCGGGGGAACTCAATGAGCAGTTCTTC	CASSRLAGELNEQFF
TRBV7-9	TRBJ2-1	NA	TRBD2	TGTGCCAGCAGCTTAGACGGACTAGAAGCATTTGAGCAGTTCTTC	CASSLDGLEAFEQFF
TRBV18	TRBJ1-4	NA	NA	TGTGCCAGCTCAATGGGCGGAGAAAAACTGTTTTTT	CASSMGGEKLFF
TRBV29-1	TRBJ2-1	NA	TRBD2	TGCAGCGTTGTTAGGGCCGCGGGGGATACGTACAATGAGCAGTTCTTC	CSVVRAAGDTYNEQFF
TRBV5-5	TRBJ1-6	NA	TRBD1	TGTGCCAGCACCTCGAGCCGACAGGGGAATTCACCCCTCCACTTT	CASTSSRQGNSPLHF
TRBV10-3	TRBJ2-3	NA	NA	TGTGCCATCAGTGCGTATTCAGGGGTCGACACAGATACGCAGTATTTT	CAISAYSGVDTDTQYF
TRBV27	TRBJ1-1	once	TRBD1	TGTGCCAGCAGTTTGACAGGGGCTGAAGCTTTCTTT	CASSLTGAEAFF
TRBV15	TRBJ2-5	NA	TRBD2	TGTGCCACCTCTTTTTCTGGACCGGGGGGGCGGGAGACCCAGTACTTC	CATSFSGPGGRETQYF
TRBV5-1	TRBJ1-2	NA	TRBD1	TGCGCCAGCAGCTCGGGCCGGGACAGCTATGGCTACACCTTC	CASSSGRDSYGYTF
TRBV27	TRBJ2-1	once	NA	TGTGCCAGCAGGCCAGGACCGGCCTACAATGAGCAGTTCTTC	CASRPGPAYNEQFF
TRBV24-1	TRBJ2-3	once	NA	TGTGCCACCAGTGGGGAGAGGGGAATTAGCACAGATACGCAGTATTTT	CATSGERGISTDTQYF
TRBV20-1	TRBJ2-7	once	NA	TGCAGTGCTAGTGAGCCGGGACTCCGATACGAGCAGTACTTC	CSASEPGLRYEQYF
TRBV30	TRBJ2-2	NA	TRBD2	TGTGCCTGGACTAGCGGGAGGGTTTACACCGGGGAGCTGTTTTTT	CAWTSGRVYTGELFF
TRBV18	TRBJ2-1	NA	TRBD2	TGTGCCAGCTCACCATCTCTAGCGGGGGGGTACAATGAGCAGTTCTTC	CASSPSLAGGYNEQFF
TRBV14	TRBJ2-3	NA	NA	TGTGCCAGCAGCCAAGATTGGCGGGGTACGCAGTATTTT	CASSQDWRGTQYF
TRBV5-4	TRBJ2-1	NA	NA	TGTGCCAGCAGCAGTGGCGCAGCGTCAAGCAATGAGCAGTTCTTC	CASSSGAASSNEQFF
TRBV7-8	TRBJ2-1	few	TRBD2	TGTGCCAGCAGCCCCCGAGTAGCGGGGGGGTACAATGAGCAGTTCTTC	CASSPRVAGGYNEQFF